This TCR beta chain was observed in a study of shared clonotypes between healthy human individuals. The CDR3 runs to 14 residues. V was clipped by 6 bases and J by 0 bases, with 9 bases between them. Germline V gives CDR1 MNHNY, CDR2 SVGAGI (reference sequence). This clone occurred once. Generated by immunoSEQ multiplex PCR, the TCRdb table keeps only in-frame clones and is missing some. The table records roughly 2.4 million clones, approximately 96% of them present only once. The chain uses TRBV6-6 and TRBJ2-1; D is tentatively TRBD1 or TRBD2 (5 bases each). The sequenced sample consisted of naive CD4+ T cells sorted from blood. Described subset: CD45RA+ positively selected. The sequence came from a man between 18 and 35 years old in good health. CDR3 nucleotides: TGTGCCAGCAGAGTGGGACCCTCCTACAATGAGCAGTTCTTC. It codes for CASRVGPSYNEQFF.